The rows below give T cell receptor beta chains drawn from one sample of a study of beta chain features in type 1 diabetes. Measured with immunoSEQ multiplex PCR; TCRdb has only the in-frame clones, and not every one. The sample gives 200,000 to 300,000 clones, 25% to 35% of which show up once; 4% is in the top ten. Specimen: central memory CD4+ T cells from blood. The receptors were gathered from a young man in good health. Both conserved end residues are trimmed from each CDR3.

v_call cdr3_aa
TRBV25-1 ASSEKGGGTQY
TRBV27 ASSLGPNYEQY
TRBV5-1 ASSFSGEDSPLH
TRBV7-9 ASSLGQPPNTEAF
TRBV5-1 ASSSGTSGSTDTQY
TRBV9 ASSVVSGYSTDTQY
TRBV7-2 ASSFTGTSEDTQY
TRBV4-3 ASSHVGRADGYT
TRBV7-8 ASSVLAGGEQF
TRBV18 ASSPGHEQY
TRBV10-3 AISEAWDSVGDTQY